The 20 T cell receptor beta chains given below trace back to one sample, sequenced in a study of cytomegalovirus exposure and HLA in healthy donors. The PCR made use of 60 Vbeta and 13 Jbeta primers. Clones were read by immunoSEQ multiplex PCR, and TCRdb kept only the in-frame ones, dropping some. The listing contains 40,000 to 60,000 clones. Sequenced sample: PBMCs. All receptors come from a male donor in good health and CMV-seropositive.

V and J are TRBV9 and TRBJ1-1; D is perhaps TRBD1 (6 bases). This CDR3 is 17 amino acids long. Germline CDR1 SGDLS, CDR2 YYNGEE. Trimming took off 2 bases at V and 0 bases at J, with 17 bases between the two ends. CDR3 region: CASSVELQQGLNTEAFF. The CDR3 bases are TGTGCCAGCAGCGTCGAACTCCAACAGGGCTTGAACACTGAAGCTTTCTTT.

This rearrangement joins TRBV7-9 to TRBJ1-5; TRBD1 agrees at 8 bases. With V trimmed by 3 bases and J by 5 bases, 3 bases remained unmatched. Germline CDR1 is SEHNR and CDR2 is FQNEAQ (reference sequence). The CDR3 contains 14 residues. CDR3 bases: TGTGCCAGCAGCTTTGGGACAGGATATCAGCCCCAGCATTTT. It yields the protein CASSFGTGYQPQHF.

The V call is TRBV9, the J call TRBJ2-7, with TRBD1 matching 8 bases. V gave up 5 bases and J gave up 3 bases; unmatched junction bases: 7. The germline gives CDR1 SGDLS, CDR2 YYNGEE. The CDR3 extends over 14 amino acids. Here the CDR3 reads CASSRGTGNYEQYF. The CDR3 DNA follows: TGTGCCAGCAGTCGAGGGACAGGTAACTACGAGCAGTACTTC.

The chain combines TRBV7-6 with TRBJ2-7; 9 nucleotides agree with TRBD1. The CDR3 totals 15 residues. Germline-derived CDR1 and CDR2 are SGHVS and FNYEAQ. V lost 1 base to trimming and J lost 5 bases; unmatched junction nucleotides: 6. The CDR3 spells CASSLGSRTGDEQYF. The CDR3 region has the DNA TGTGCCAGCAGCTTAGGTTCCCGGACAGGGGACGAGCAGTACTTC.

The chain recombines TRBV4-1 with TRBJ1-1; D uncertain. V gave up 1 base and J gave up 4 bases, with 7 bases separating them. The CDR3 is 13 residues long. The V gene's germline CDR1 is MGHRA and CDR2 YSYEKL. For the CDR3, the DNA is TGCGCCAGCAGCCAAGCTGGGAGCACTGAAGCTTTCTTT. Its translation is CASSQAGSTEAFF.

The chain employs TRBV4-3 and TRBJ2-5; tentatively, D is TRBD1 (5 bases). Deletions cut 3 bases from V and 1 base from J, with 12 bases between. Germline-derived CDR1 and CDR2 are LGHNA and YSLEER. The CDR3 has 15 residues. CDR3 amino acids: CASSQDIGFQETQYF. The DNA of the CDR3 is TGCGCCAGCAGCCAGGACATAGGGTTCCAAGAGACCCAGTACTTC.

CDR3 coding DNA: TGTGCCAGCAGCCGATCTCAGGGTTCTGGAAACACCATATATTTT. It encodes CASSRSQGSGNTIYF. The gene calls are TRBV7-2 and TRBJ1-3; weak D call: TRBD1 (5 bases). Trimming pared 5 bases from V and 1 base from J, leaving 12 bases between. Germline CDR1 reads SGHTA; CDR2 reads FQGNSA. This CDR3 has 15 amino acids.

V usage is TRBV7-6 and J usage is TRBJ2-7; D gene uncertain. Germline CDR1 SGHVS, CDR2 FNYEAQ. Trimming stripped 3 bases from V and 7 bases from J, with 4 bases between. The CDR3 has 10 amino acids. CDR3 protein: CASSLREQYF. CDR3 nucleotide sequence: TGTGCCAGCAGCTTGCGGGAGCAGTACTTC.

The V and J genes are TRBV7-3 and TRBJ2-2; D possibly corresponds to TRBD1 (5 bases). CDR1 is SGHTA, CDR2 FQGTGA, per germline. The length of the CDR3 is 17 residues. V was trimmed by 5 bases and J by 4 bases, leaving 20 bases between them. The CDR3 DNA reads as TGTGCCAGCAGCGCCACGCCGTGGCAGGGTACCACCGGGGAGCTGTTTTTT. The encoded protein is CASSATPWQGTTGELFF.

V and J are TRBV11-2 and TRBJ2-7, with D hard to call. This CDR3 comprises 11 residues. Trimming shortened V by 7 bases and J by 7 bases, and 11 bases separated the two germline ends. Germline V gives CDR1 SGHAT, CDR2 FQNNGV. Here the CDR3 reads CASTRSLEQYF. Written as DNA, the CDR3 is TGTGCCAGCACCCGGAGCTTAGAGCAGTACTTC.

V is TRBV28 and J is TRBJ1-2, with TRBD1 matching over 10 bases. Unmatched junction bases numbered 6, after V lost 4 bases and J lost 7 bases. The CDR3 is made up of 14 amino acids. Germline CDR1 reads MDHEN; CDR2 reads SYDVKM. CDR3 DNA sequence: TGTGCCAGCAGTTCCGGACAGGGGGTTTTTGGCTACACCTTC. Its protein is CASSSGQGVFGYTF.

The chain is built from TRBV6-5 and TRBJ1-2; no firm D call. Trimming shortened V by 4 bases and J by 3 bases, and 12 bases separated the two germline ends. Germline V gene sequence: CDR1 MNHEY, CDR2 SVGAGI. The CDR3 length is 14 residues. CDR3 loop: CASSSTGEDYGYTF. CDR3 in DNA: TGTGCCAGCAGTTCCACCGGGGAGGACTATGGCTACACCTTC.

This rearrangement joins TRBV5-6 to TRBJ1-5, with a weak D call TRBD1 (6 bases). The CDR3 contains 15 residues. V was trimmed by 1 base and J by 9 bases, leaving 17 bases between them. Germline CDR1 reads SGHDT; CDR2 reads YYEEEE. CDR3 DNA sequence: TGTGCCAGCAGCTTGTTCATGGGGGCCTCAGGGCCCCAGCATTTT. Residues: CASSLFMGASGPQHF.

The CDR3 DNA sequence: TGTGCCAGCAGCGAGGGAGGGAGGGCTGAAGCTTTCTTT. It specifies CASSEGGRAEAFF. This rearrangement joins TRBV7-3 to TRBJ1-1, with no clear D. CDR1 is SGHTA, CDR2 FQGTGA, per germline. This CDR3 contains 13 residues. The V and J ends lost 5 bases and 6 bases respectively, with 13 bases between them.

V is TRBV4-3 and J is TRBJ1-1; TRBD1 matches at 7 bases. Per germline, CDR1 LGHNA and CDR2 YSLEER. This CDR3 region has 13 residues. The junction had 4 bases not matched to a gene; V was cut back by 3 bases and J by 6 bases. The CDR3: CASSHPGTAEAFF. The CDR3 DNA follows: TGCGCCAGCAGCCATCCAGGGACAGCTGAAGCTTTCTTT.

V usage is TRBV5-1 and J usage is TRBJ2-5, with D possibly TRBD2 on 7 matching bases. The germline V gene encodes CDR1 SGHRS and CDR2 YFSETQ. This CDR3 region has 15 residues. Deletions cut 4 bases from V and 0 bases from J, with 13 bases between. CDR3 loop: CASSRGGPDQETQYF. CDR3 DNA sequence: TGCGCCAGCAGCAGGGGGGGTCCTGACCAAGAGACCCAGTACTTC.

The chain has TRBV2 and TRBJ2-2, with no clear D. Trimming stripped 7 bases from V and 3 bases from J, with 3 bases between. Germline CDR1 is SNHLY and CDR2 is FYNNEI. The CDR3 runs 11 residues. The CDR3: CASTDTGELFF. The DNA of the CDR3 is TGTGCCAGCACGGACACCGGGGAGCTGTTTTTT. Using reference TRBV2 and TRBJ2-2 for the parts outside the CDR3, the full variable domain is EPEVTQTPSHQVTQMGQEVILRCVPISNHLYFYWYRQILGQKVEFLVSFYNNEISEKSEIFDDQFSVERPDGSNFTLKIRSTKLEDSAMYFCASTDTGELFFGEGSRLTVL.

Its frequency marks this clone as large (0.1 to 1%). This chain uses TRBV6-5 with TRBJ1-2; D is undetermined. Germline CDR1 is MNHEY and CDR2 is SVGAGI. The CDR3 covers 14 residues. Trimming left V 6 bases short and J 7 bases short, with 18 bases between. CDR3 protein: CASSRVNIRGGYTF. The CDR3 nucleotides read TGTGCCAGCAGCAGAGTCAATATCCGGGGTGGCTACACCTTC.

The V gene is TRBV4-2, the J gene TRBJ2-7; 8 bases fit TRBD2. This CDR3 has 15 residues. V dropped 4 bases and J dropped 0; count of bases not matched to a gene: 5. The germline gives CDR1 LGHNA, CDR2 YNFKEQ. The CDR3 DNA reads as TGTGCCAGCAGCCCCGCGGGGGGCAGCTCCTACGAGCAGTACTTC. Translated, it gives CASSPAGGSSYEQYF.

CDR3 region: CASSYPLRGGGYGYTF. CDR3 DNA sequence: TGTGCCAGCAGTTACCCGCTCCGAGGGGGCGGCTATGGCTACACCTTC. The gene calls are TRBV6-5 and TRBJ1-2, with TRBD1 identical over 7 bases. The CDR3 runs to 16 residues. The germline CDR1 and CDR2 sequences are MNHEY and SVGAGI. The V gene end was trimmed by 2 bases and the J gene end by 4 bases; junction bases not matched to a gene: 10.